The source of this TCR beta chain is a study of control samples from healthy donors and cancer patients. CDR3 length equals 15 residues. The ends lost 1 base at V and 2 bases at J; junction bases unmatched: 4. The germline gives CDR1 MGHRA, CDR2 YSYEKL. Using immunoSEQ multiplex PCR, the repertoire was profiled, and TCRdb retains in-frame clones only, with some absent. The sample holds nearly 200,000 clones, 90% to 95% seen once. The clonotype originates from a man aged 30-40 years in good health. What was sequenced was blood. V and J are TRBV4-1 and TRBJ2-7; 8 nucleotides agree with TRBD1. The CDR3 sequence: CASSQGQGRTYEQYF. The CDR3 DNA follows: TGCGCCAGCAGCCAAGGACAGGGGAGGACCTACGAGCAGTACTTC.